The rows below give T cell receptor beta chains drawn from one sample of a study of chemoradiotherapy in HPV16-positive cancers. Clones were sequenced by immunoSEQ multiplex PCR, and TCRdb holds only the in-frame ones, with some missing. The sample carries 3,000 or so clones, less than 75% recorded once. The biological material was taken from a patient who underwent chemoradiotherapy. The receptors here all came from a human donor with HPV-associated anogenital cancer. Each CDR3 is given with its conserved first and last residue. The order of the fields is D gene, clone size, V gene, J gene, CDR3 protein, CDR3 DNA. D genes are given only for firm matches. Not every row has a clone size; where given, it reads once, few, many or a size class.

>TRBD2|.|TRBV7-7|TRBJ2-3
CASSLAGGTDTQYF
TGTGCCAGCTCGCTGGCGGGGGGCACAGATACGCAGTATTTT
>.|.|TRBV4-1|TRBJ2-3
CASSQVYLDLTDTQYF
TGCGCCAGCAGCCAAGTCTATCTAGACCTCACAGATACGCAGTATTTT
>.|.|TRBV5-5|TRBJ2-4
CASSSLVVAKNIQYF
TGTGCCAGCAGCTCCTTGGTCGTAGCCAAAAACATTCAGTACTTC
>.|.|TRBV19|TRBJ2-7
CASSNPGSSYEQYF
TGTGCCAGTAGTAATCCGGGGAGCTCCTACGAGCAGTACTTC
>.|.|TRBV15|TRBJ1-1
CATSRDRKGDTEAFF
TGTGCCACCAGCAGAGATCGTAAGGGGGACACTGAAGCTTTCTTT
>.|.|TRBV5-6|TRBJ1-1
CASSLIGDTEAFF
TGTGCCAGCAGCTTGATAGGGGACACTGAAGCTTTCTTT
>.|large|TRBV2|TRBJ2-3
CASSEWDDTQYF
TGTGCCAGCAGCGAGTGGGACGATACGCAGTATTTT
>.|few|TRBV5-1|TRBJ2-2
CASSPNPGRGELFF
TGCGCCAGCAGCCCGAACCCGGGACGGGGGGAGCTGTTTTTT
>.|.|TRBV5-1|TRBJ2-2
CASSLGWGTGELFF
TGCGCCAGCAGCCTTGGTTGGGGCACCGGGGAGCTGTTTTTT
>.|.|TRBV19|TRBJ1-5
CASTTLRATYQPQHF
TGTGCCAGTACTACCCTCCGGGCCACTTATCAGCCCCAGCATTTT
>TRBD2|once|TRBV10-3|TRBJ2-1
CAISGLAGGRGSEQFF
TGTGCCATCAGTGGACTAGCGGGGGGACGGGGGAGTGAGCAGTTCTTC
>.|.|TRBV4-1|TRBJ2-3
CASSQGNSHSTDTQYF
TGCGCCAGCAGCCAAGGGAACAGCCATAGCACAGATACGCAGTATTTT
>.|once|TRBV6-1|TRBJ2-7
CASSESAGSYEQYF
TGTGCCAGCAGTGAATCAGCGGGCTCCTACGAGCAGTACTTC
>.|once|TRBV19|TRBJ2-7
CASSPQQGYEQYF
TGTGCCAGTAGTCCACAACAGGGTTACGAGCAGTACTTC
>TRBD2|.|TRBV29-1|TRBJ2-1
CSVEDPRLAGSGFGNEQFF
TGCAGCGTTGAAGATCCGCGACTAGCGGGCTCTGGTTTTGGCAATGAGCAGTTCTTC
>TRBD2|.|TRBV5-4|TRBJ2-5
CASSLSLAGAETQYF
TGTGCCAGCAGCTTGTCGCTAGCGGGGGCCGAGACCCAGTACTTC
>.|.|TRBV11-2|TRBJ2-3
CASSGQLADTQYF
TGTGCCAGCAGCGGCCAGTTGGCAGATACGCAGTATTTT
>.|few|TRBV2|TRBJ2-3
CASGRGSSTDTQYF
TGTGCCAGCGGTCGCGGCTCTAGCACAGATACGCAGTATTTT
>TRBD2|few|TRBV19|TRBJ2-3
CASSTRTSGEADTQYF
TGTGCCAGTAGTACTCGGACTAGCGGGGAGGCAGATACGCAGTATTTT
>.|.|TRBV18|TRBJ2-3
CASSPYRPPDTQYF
TGTGCCAGCTCACCATACCGGCCTCCAGATACGCAGTATTTT
>TRBD2|.|TRBV6-1|TRBJ2-1
CASSEILGLAGYNEQFF
TGTGCCAGCAGTGAAATCCTTGGACTAGCGGGCTACAATGAGCAGTTCTTC
>.|.|TRBV29-1|TRBJ2-7
CSAWDFPAYEQYF
TGCAGCGCCTGGGACTTCCCGGCCTACGAGCAGTACTTC
>TRBD2|few|TRBV7-2|TRBJ2-1
CASSLWTSGSNEQFF
TGTGCCAGCAGCTTATGGACTAGCGGGAGCAATGAGCAGTTCTTC
>.|.|TRBV2|TRBJ1-2
CASSGGYYGYTF
TGTGCCAGCAGTGGCGGGTACTATGGCTACACCTTC
>.|.|TRBV2|TRBJ2-1
CASMGGNNEQFF
TGTGCCAGCATGGGCGGGAACAATGAGCAGTTCTTC
>.|.|TRBV7-2|TRBJ1-4
CASSPGTWRGEKLFF
TGTGCCAGCAGCCCCGGGACCTGGCGAGGAGAAAAACTGTTTTTT